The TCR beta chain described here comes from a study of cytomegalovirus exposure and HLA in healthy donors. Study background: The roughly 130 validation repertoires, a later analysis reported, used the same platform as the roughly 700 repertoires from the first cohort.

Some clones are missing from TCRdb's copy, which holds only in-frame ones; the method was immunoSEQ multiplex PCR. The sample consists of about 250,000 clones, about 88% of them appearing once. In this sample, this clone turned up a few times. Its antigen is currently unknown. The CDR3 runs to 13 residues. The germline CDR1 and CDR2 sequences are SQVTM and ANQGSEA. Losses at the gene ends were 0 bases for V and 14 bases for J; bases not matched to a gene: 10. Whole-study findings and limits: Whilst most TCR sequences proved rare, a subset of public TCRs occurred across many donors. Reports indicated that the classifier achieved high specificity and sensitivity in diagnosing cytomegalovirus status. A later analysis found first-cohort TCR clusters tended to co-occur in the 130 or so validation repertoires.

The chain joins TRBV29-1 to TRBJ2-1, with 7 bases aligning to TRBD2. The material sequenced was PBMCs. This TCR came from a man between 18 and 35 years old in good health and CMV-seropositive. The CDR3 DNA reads TGCAGCGTTGAAGATCTAGCGGACTTGCGGGAGTTCTTC. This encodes CSVEDLADLREFF.